This entry describes one T cell receptor beta chain. What it binds is unknown. The entry originates in a study of OX40 agonist ivuxolimab in advanced cancers. Libraries were prepared by immunoSEQ multiplex PCR; TCRdb keeps only in-frame clonotypes and omits some of them. The sample includes tens of thousands of clones, roughly 90% of them seen just once. With autoimmune disease history or systemic immunosuppression, patients were excluded. Blood specimens came from baseline, cycle 4 day 1, and cycle 7 day 1. After removal of 5 bases from V and 0 bases from J, the junction contained 16 bases not matched to a gene. Germline lookup yields CDR1 SGHNT and CDR2 YENEEA. There are 18 residues in the CDR3. Study outcomes and limitations: Clonal expansion from baseline to week 6 occurred in both CD4+ and CD8+ T cells. There were, on average, more expanded clones in CD8+ T cells than in CD4+.

This sequence joins TRBV11-3 and TRBJ2-7, with 7 bases aligning to TRBD1. This receptor was obtained from an adult with an advanced solid tumor such as melanoma, head and neck, liver or kidney cancer. Sequencing used CD4+ or CD8+ T cells sorted from blood, obtained in a trial of the OX40 agonist ivuxolimab. The CDR3 spells CASSTRTGSGRGSYEQYF. The CDR3 DNA reads as TGTGCCAGCAGCACCCGGACAGGATCGGGTCGAGGCTCCTACGAGCAGTACTTC.